One T cell receptor beta chain is described in this entry. What it recognizes is unknown. TCR templates, around 9.3 x 10^4 per sample, were assayed. The data were produced by immunoSEQ multiplex PCR, yet TCRdb's version contains in-frame clones alone and is incomplete. The table lists over 85,000 clones, around 94% of them singletons. These data are taken from a study of siplizumab effects on memory and regulatory T cells. General observations from the study: Apparently more diverse than memory cells, naive T cells also seemed major alloresponse contributors. Unstimulated subsets accounted for the mapping of only a minor share of the clones that were alloreactive.

This CDR3 has 15 residues. Germline assignment: CDR1 SGHRS and CDR2 YFSETQ. Trimming left V 2 bases short and J 3 bases short, with 13 bases between. The receptor was derived from a human donor in good health. The chain carries TRBV5-1 and TRBJ2-3, with D tentatively TRBD1 or TRBD2 (5 bases each). The sequenced material came from non-Treg CD4+ T cells sorted from blood. In DNA form, the CDR3 reads TGCGCCAGCAGCTTAGTTCAGGGACCAACAGATACGCAGTATTTT. Translation: CASSLVQGPTDTQYF.